The next 14 T cell receptor beta chains were all read from a single sample in a study of CD4 T cell repertoires in COVID-19. These memory T cells were uncultured and sequenced directly after ex vivo isolation. Clones were sequenced by immunoSEQ multiplex PCR, and TCRdb holds only the in-frame ones, with some missing. This table has under 8,500 clones, roughly 84% appearing once. This material consisted of effector memory CD4+ T cells from blood, taken before the COVID-19 pandemic. These TCRs come from a human donor who had COVID-19.

The chain uses TRBV6-6 and TRBJ2-7; 10 bases map to TRBD2. The junction had 4 bases not matched to a gene; V was cut back by 7 bases and J by 4 bases. Germline V gene lookup returns CDR1 MNHNY and CDR2 SVGAGI (reference sequence). The CDR3 runs to 13 residues. The CDR3 region is CASILAGGYEQYF. CDR3 in DNA: TGTGCCAGCATCTTAGCGGGAGGTTACGAGCAGTACTTC.

This chain uses TRBV30 with TRBJ2-6; D uncertain. This CDR3 is built from 16 residues. Trimming left V 4 bases short and J 5 bases short, with 18 bases between. Per the germline V gene, CDR1 is GTSNPN and CDR2 is SVGIG (reference sequence). The CDR3 DNA is TGTGCCTGGACTCTCCCATCCACCCCTAGGGCCAACGTCCTGACTTTC. Its translation is CAWTLPSTPRANVLTF.

This clone was recorded once. V and J are TRBV18 and TRBJ1-1; unclear D gene. Germline assignment: CDR1 KGHSH and CDR2 LQKENI. This CDR3 is built from 14 residues. Trimming stripped 4 bases from V and 0 bases from J, with 9 bases between. CDR3 in DNA: TGTGCCAGCTCACGAGAAAGCCTGAACACTGAAGCTTTCTTT. It is translated as CASSRESLNTEAFF.

The chain joins TRBV19 to TRBJ2-1; TRBD2 matches 16 bases. Germline values: CDR1 LNHDA, CDR2 SQIVND (reference sequence). The CDR3 totals 16 residues. V dropped 7 bases and J dropped 8; count of bases not matched to a gene: 8. The CDR3 reads CASTRPGLAGGDEQFF. The CDR3, as DNA: TGTGCCAGTACACGACCGGGACTAGCGGGAGGGGATGAGCAGTTCTTC.

This clone showed up just once. This chain connects TRBV29-1 to TRBJ2-5; the match to TRBD2 covers 11 bases. TRBJ2-7 explains the end of the DNA better; the J call may be wrong. Germline values: CDR1 SQVTM, CDR2 ANQGSEA. The CDR3 runs to 14 residues. CDR3 in amino acids: CSVATSGSSYEQYF. CDR3 nucleotides: TGCAGCGTTGCTACTAGCGGGAGCTCCTACGAGCAGTACTTC.

This clone came up a few times. The chain links TRBV6-5 to TRBJ1-1, with D uncertain. In germline, CDR1 is MNHEY, CDR2 SVGAGI. This CDR3 has 11 residues. Trimming pared 7 bases from V and 6 bases from J, leaving 9 bases between. CDR3 in DNA: TGTGCCAGCAAAATTAGAGCTGAAGCTTTCTTT. This codes for CASKIRAEAFF.

The chain couples TRBV10-1 to TRBJ2-3, with 7 bases fitting TRBD2. CDR1 and CDR2 (germline): WNHNN, SYGVQD (reference sequence). This CDR3 region has 14 residues. V shed 3 bases, J shed 6 bases, and the junction held 6 bases outside the gene matches. The CDR3 loop is CASSDGGSKDTQYF. In nucleotides, the CDR3 is TGCGCCAGCAGTGACGGCGGGAGCAAGGATACGCAGTATTTT.

The chain employs TRBV6-1 and TRBJ1-2; D uncertain. V shed 3 bases and J shed 7 bases, with 15 bases lying between them. The CDR3 consists of 14 residues. Germline assignment: CDR1 MNHNS and CDR2 SASEGT. The CDR3 sequence: CASSESGFDRGYTF. In DNA form, the CDR3 reads TGTGCCAGCAGTGAGTCAGGATTCGATCGTGGCTACACCTTC.

This sequence joins TRBV7-7 and TRBJ2-1, with TRBD2 matching over 9 bases. Germline V CDR1 and CDR2: SSHAT, FNYEAQ (reference sequence). The CDR3 has 16 residues. V gave up 3 bases and J gave up 8 bases; unmatched junction bases: 11. The CDR3 region is CASSFRPGGGADEQFF. CDR3 nucleotide sequence: TGTGCCAGCAGCTTCAGACCAGGCGGGGGGGCGGATGAGCAGTTCTTC.

The count of this clone is one. The V and J genes are TRBV5-5 and TRBJ2-5, with a weak D call TRBD1 (6 bases). Trimming removed 5 bases from V and 3 bases from J, with 14 bases in between. The CDR3 extends over 14 amino acids. The V gene's germline CDR1 is SGHKS and CDR2 YYEKEE (reference sequence). The CDR3 is CASRTSAGEETQYF. CDR3 bases: TGTGCCAGCAGAACCTCGGCAGGGGAAGAGACCCAGTACTTC.

This chain links TRBV28 with TRBJ1-2; the match to TRBD1 covers 8 bases. Germline values: CDR1 MDHEN, CDR2 SYDVKM. The CDR3 spans 14 residues. V gave up 3 bases and J gave up 4 bases; unmatched junction bases: 4. The chain's CDR3 is CASSLGGTGYGYTF. CDR3 DNA: TGTGCCAGCAGTTTGGGGGGGACAGGCTATGGCTACACCTTC.

The V and J genes are TRBV2 and TRBJ1-1; 7 nucleotides line up with TRBD1. The germline V gene has CDR1 SNHLY and CDR2 FYNNEI. The V gene end was trimmed by 7 bases and the J gene end by 1 base; junction bases not matched to a gene: 6. CDR3 size: 14 residues. This chain's CDR3 is CASNGRDRNTEAFF. The CDR3, as DNA: TGTGCCAGCAACGGCCGGGACAGGAACACTGAAGCTTTCTTT. Looking up the rest from reference TRBV2 and TRBJ1-1 gives the full variable domain: EPEVTQTPSHQVTQMGQEVILRCVPISNHLYFYWYRQILGQKVEFLVSFYNNEISEKSEIFDDQFSVERPDGSNFTLKIRSTKLEDSAMYFCASNGRDRNTEAFFGQGTRLTVV.

V and J are TRBV6-5 and TRBJ2-7; D unclear. Germline V gene data show CDR1 as MNHEY and CDR2 as SVGAGI. Trimming took off 2 bases at V and 3 bases at J, with 11 bases between the two ends. The CDR3 is 14 amino acids. CDR3 region: CASSYRDTYYEQYF. The CDR3 coding sequence is TGTGCCAGCAGTTACCGTGACACTTACTACGAGCAGTACTTC.

This chain links TRBV5-6 with TRBJ1-4; D is possibly TRBD1 (5 bases). The CDR3 has 14 residues. Germline V gene sequence: CDR1 SGHDT, CDR2 YYEEEE. V was clipped by 4 bases and J by 6 bases, with 13 bases between them. CDR3: CASSPIGADEKLFF. DNA for the CDR3: TGTGCCAGCAGCCCGATTGGGGCCGATGAAAAACTGTTTTTT.